This TCR beta chain derives from a study of T cells after yellow fever vaccination. Study-wide points: Post-booster repertoires contained most primary-vaccination clones again (around 97% CD4, around 88% CD8). The secondary response showed a weaker magnitude and a faster peak, day 5 versus 15. Abundant bulk-population clonotypes could contaminate the FACS-sorted repertoires.

A few counts support this clonotype. What it binds is unknown. V was pared by 1 base and J by 4 bases, with 16 bases between. The CDR3 is made up of 15 amino acids. The germline CDR1 and CDR2 sequences are DFQATT and SNEGSKA (reference sequence). TCR cDNA, made by 5'RACE template switching, carried an added universal primer site and UMIs. A single record per CDR3 protein comes from TCRdb applying MiXCR to the 5' RACE reads. Counted here are under 550,000 distinct CDR3 sequences, roughly 22% occurring once; the ten biggest clones make up around 16%. The input for sequencing was PBMCs, taken 21 days after the first yellow fever vaccination. V and J are TRBV20-1 and TRBJ1-1; the D is unclear. This sequence originates from a man aged 18 to 30 who received the YFV17D yellow fever vaccine. CDR3: CSARVYQVLTTEAFF. CDR3 nucleotide sequence: TGCAGTGCTAGAGTTTATCAAGTCCTAACCACTGAAGCTTTCTTT.